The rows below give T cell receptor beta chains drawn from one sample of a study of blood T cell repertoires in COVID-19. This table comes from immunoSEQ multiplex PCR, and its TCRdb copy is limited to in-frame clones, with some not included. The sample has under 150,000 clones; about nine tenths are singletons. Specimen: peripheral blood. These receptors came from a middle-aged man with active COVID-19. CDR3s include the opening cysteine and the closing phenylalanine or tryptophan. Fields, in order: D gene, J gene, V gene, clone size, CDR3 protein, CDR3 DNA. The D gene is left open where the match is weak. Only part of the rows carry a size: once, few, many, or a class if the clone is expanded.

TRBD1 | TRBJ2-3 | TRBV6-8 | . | CAGPGQRTDTQYF | TGTGCCGGACCGGGACAGCGCACAGATACGCAGTATTTT
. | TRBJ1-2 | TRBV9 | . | CASSVAGGSAVYYGYTF | TGTGCCAGCAGCGTGGCGGGGGGGTCCGCGGTTTACTATGGCTACACCTTC
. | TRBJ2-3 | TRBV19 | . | CASMNGDIRGDTQYF | TGTGCCAGCATGAACGGGGACATAAGGGGGGATACGCAGTATTTT
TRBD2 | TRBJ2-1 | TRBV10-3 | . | CAISGGLAGSEQFF | TGTGCCATCAGTGGGGGACTAGCGGGATCTGAGCAGTTCTTC
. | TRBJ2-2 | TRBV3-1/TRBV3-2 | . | CASSQRVFGTGELFF | TGTGCCAGCAGCCAACGGGTATTCGGCACCGGGGAGCTGTTTTTT
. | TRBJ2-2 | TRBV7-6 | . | CASSLPLSVKNTGELFF | TGTGCCAGCAGCCTGCCTCTAAGCGTTAAGAACACCGGGGAGCTGTTTTTT
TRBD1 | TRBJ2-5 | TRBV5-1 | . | CASSIRRQGRETQYF | TGCGCCAGCAGCATCCGTCGACAGGGAAGAGAGACCCAGTACTTC
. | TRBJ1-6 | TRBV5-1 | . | CASSLGVVGSPLHF | TGCGCCAGCAGCTTGGGAGTAGTCGGTTCACCCCTCCACTTT
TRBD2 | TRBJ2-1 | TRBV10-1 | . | CASSVGRASYNEQFF | TGCGCCAGCAGTGTCGGGAGGGCCTCCTACAATGAGCAGTTCTTC
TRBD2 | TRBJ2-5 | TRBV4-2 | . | CASSPAGNRETQYF | TGTGCCAGCAGCCCAGCGGGGAATCGGGAGACCCAGTACTTC
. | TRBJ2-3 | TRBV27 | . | CASSPMNPSSAQYF | TGTGCCAGCAGCCCGATGAACCCTAGTTCCGCGCAGTATTTT
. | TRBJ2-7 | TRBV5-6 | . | CASRRGGINAYEQYF | TGTGCCAGCAGAAGAGGGGGTATCAACGCCTACGAGCAGTACTTC
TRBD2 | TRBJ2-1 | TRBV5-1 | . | CASNPSGGYEDEQFF | TGCGCCAGCAACCCTAGCGGGGGATACGAGGATGAGCAGTTCTTC
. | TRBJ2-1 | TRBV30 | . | CACSSSGIYNEQFF | TGTGCCTGTTCCTCTTCGGGAATTTACAATGAGCAGTTCTTC
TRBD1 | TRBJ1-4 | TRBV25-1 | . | CASSGTGSGAKLFF | TGTGCCAGCAGTGGGACAGGGTCGGGGGCAAAACTGTTTTTT
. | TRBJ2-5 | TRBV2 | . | CASSQEETQYF | TGTGCCAGCAGTCAGGAAGAGACCCAGTACTTC
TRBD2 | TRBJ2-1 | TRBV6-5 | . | CATASGSWNEQFF | TGTGCCACTGCTAGCGGGAGCTGGAATGAGCAGTTCTTC
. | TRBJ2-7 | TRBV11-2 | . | CASSNRVEQYF | TGTGCCAGCAGCAACAGGGTTGAGCAGTACTTC
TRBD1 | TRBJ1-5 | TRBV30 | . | CAWETGGGNQPQHF | TGTGCCTGGGAAACAGGGGGCGGCAATCAGCCCCAGCATTTT
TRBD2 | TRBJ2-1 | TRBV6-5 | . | CASRAGDEQFF | TGTGCCAGCAGGGCGGGGGATGAGCAGTTCTTC
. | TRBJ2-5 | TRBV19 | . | CASSSIREINQETQYF | TGTGCCAGTAGTTCCATCCGGGAGATTAACCAAGAGACCCAGTACTTC
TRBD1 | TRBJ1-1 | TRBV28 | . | CASGAGTGDTEAFF | TGTGCCAGCGGAGCCGGGACAGGGGACACTGAAGCTTTCTTT
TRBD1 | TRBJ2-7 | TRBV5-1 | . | CASSLVGGQAALYHEQYF | TGCGCCAGCAGCTTGGTGGGGGGACAGGCGGCACTATACCACGAGCAGTACTTC
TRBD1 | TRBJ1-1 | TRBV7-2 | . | CASSSGTEGEAFF | TGTGCCAGCAGCTCCGGGACAGAAGGTGAAGCTTTCTTT
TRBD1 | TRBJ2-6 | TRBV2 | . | CASKDRVTGANVLTF | TGTGCCAGCAAGGACAGGGTTACTGGGGCCAACGTCCTGACTTTC
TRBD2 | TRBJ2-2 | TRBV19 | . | CASRLAGGSTGELFF | TGTGCCAGTCGACTAGCGGGGGGAAGCACCGGGGAGCTGTTTTTT
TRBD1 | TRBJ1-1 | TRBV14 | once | CASSQDWTGLAFF | TGTGCCAGCAGCCAAGATTGGACAGGGTTAGCTTTCTTT
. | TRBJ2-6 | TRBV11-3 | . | CASGQLWGSSGANVLTF | TGTGCCAGCGGCCAACTCTGGGGCAGCTCTGGGGCCAACGTCCTGACTTTC
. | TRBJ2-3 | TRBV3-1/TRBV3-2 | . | CASSQARIFDTQYF | TGTGCCAGCAGCCAAGCGCGCATCTTTGATACGCAGTATTTT
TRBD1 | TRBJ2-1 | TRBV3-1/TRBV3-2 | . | CASSPRDRATEQFF | TGTGCCAGCAGCCCCCGGGACAGGGCGACTGAGCAGTTCTTC
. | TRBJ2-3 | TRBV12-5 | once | CASGLYRERTDTQYF | TGTGCTAGTGGTTTGTACCGGGAGCGTACTGATACGCAGTATTTT
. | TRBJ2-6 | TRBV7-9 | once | CASSLSSGRGANVLTF | TGTGCCAGCAGCTTGAGCTCGGGGAGAGGGGCCAACGTCCTGACTTTC
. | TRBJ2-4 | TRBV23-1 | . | CASSHDPSHKNIQYF | TGCGCCAGCAGTCACGATCCGAGTCACAAAAACATTCAGTACTTC
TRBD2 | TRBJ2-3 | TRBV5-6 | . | CASSSFLRGGSDTQYF | TGTGCCAGCAGCTCCTTTTTGCGGGGGGGCTCAGATACGCAGTATTTT
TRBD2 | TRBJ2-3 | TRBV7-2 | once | CASSPKLSSGGTDTQYF | TGTGCCAGCAGCCCAAAACTCTCTAGCGGGGGCACAGATACGCAGTATTTT
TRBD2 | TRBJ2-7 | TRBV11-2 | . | CASSWTSGPYEQYF | TGTGCCAGCAGCTGGACTAGCGGTCCCTACGAGCAGTACTTC
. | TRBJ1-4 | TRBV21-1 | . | CASSKERTRVVEKLFF | TGTGCCAGCAGCAAAGAACGGACACGGGTGGTTGAAAAACTGTTTTTT
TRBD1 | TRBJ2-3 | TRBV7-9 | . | CASSHRGSDTQYF | TGTGCCAGCAGCCACAGGGGCTCAGATACGCAGTATTTT
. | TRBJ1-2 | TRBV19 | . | CASSTGANYGYTF | TGTGCCAGTAGTACAGGCGCTAACTATGGCTACACCTTC
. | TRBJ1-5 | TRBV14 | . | CASRGYRSNQPQHF | TGTGCCAGCAGGGGTTACAGGAGCAATCAGCCCCAGCATTTT
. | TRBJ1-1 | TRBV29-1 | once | CSAIRGGMVEAFF | TGCAGCGCAATAAGGGGGGGGATGGTTGAAGCTTTCTTT
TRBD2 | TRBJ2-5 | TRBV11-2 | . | CASSGGGLAETQYF | TGTGCCAGCAGCGGGGGAGGGCTAGCAGAGACCCAGTACTTC
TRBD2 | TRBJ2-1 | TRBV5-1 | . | CASSLAPSGGARNEQFF | TGCGCCAGCAGCTTGGCCCCCAGCGGGGGGGCCAGGAATGAGCAGTTCTTC
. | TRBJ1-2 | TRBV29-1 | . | CSVGGNDGYTF | TGCAGCGTTGGCGGCAACGATGGCTACACCTTC
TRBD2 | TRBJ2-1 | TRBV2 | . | CASTDNGLADNEQFF | TGTGCCAGCACCGATAACGGACTAGCGGACAATGAGCAGTTCTTC
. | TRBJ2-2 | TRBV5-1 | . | CASRGGLNTGELFF | TGCGCCAGCAGGGGAGGACTCAACACCGGGGAGCTGTTTTTT
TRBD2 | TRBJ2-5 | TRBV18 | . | CASSGLEETQYF | TGTGCCAGTTCTGGACTAGAAGAGACCCAGTACTTC
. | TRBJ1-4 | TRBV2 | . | CASTAGVANEKLFF | TGTGCCAGCACTGCGGGGGTGGCTAATGAAAAACTGTTTTTT
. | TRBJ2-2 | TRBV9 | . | CASAGGRNTGELFF | TGTGCCAGCGCCGGGGGGCGTAACACCGGGGAGCTGTTTTTT
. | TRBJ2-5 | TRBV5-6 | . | CASSLGFSAKETQYF | TGTGCCAGCAGCTTGGGGTTTAGCGCCAAAGAGACCCAGTACTTC